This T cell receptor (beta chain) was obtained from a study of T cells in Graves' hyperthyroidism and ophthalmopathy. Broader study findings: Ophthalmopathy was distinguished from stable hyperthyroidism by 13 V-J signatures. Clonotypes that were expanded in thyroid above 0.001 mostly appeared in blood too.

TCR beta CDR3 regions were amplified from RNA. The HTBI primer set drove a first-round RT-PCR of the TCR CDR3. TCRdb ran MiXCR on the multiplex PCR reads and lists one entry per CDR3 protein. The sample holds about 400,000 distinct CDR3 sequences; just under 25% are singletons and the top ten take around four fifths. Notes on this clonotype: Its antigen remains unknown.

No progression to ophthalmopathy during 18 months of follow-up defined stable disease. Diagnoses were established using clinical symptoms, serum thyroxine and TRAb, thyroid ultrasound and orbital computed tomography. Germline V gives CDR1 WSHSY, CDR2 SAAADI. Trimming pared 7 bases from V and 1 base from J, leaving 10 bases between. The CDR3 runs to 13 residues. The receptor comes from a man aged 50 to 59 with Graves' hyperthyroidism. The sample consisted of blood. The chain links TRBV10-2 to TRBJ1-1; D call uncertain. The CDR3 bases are TGCGCCAGCATACACCCTCAGAACACTGAAGCTTTCTTT. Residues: CASIHPQNTEAFF.